These 13 T cell receptor beta chains share one sample of origin, sequenced in a study of Graves' ophthalmopathy and Graves' hyperthyroidism. RNA transcripts were the template, and TCR beta CDR3 regions were amplified from them. RT-PCR with HTBI primers came first, then second-round multiplex PCR. TCRdb re-called the multiplex PCR reads through MiXCR, storing one row per CDR3 protein. The sample includes about 1.2 million distinct CDR3 sequences, 36% of them seen just once. Sequenced input: peripheral blood or thyroid tissue (not recorded which). Receptor source: an adult man with Graves' hyperthyroidism.

V gene TRBV20-1 combines with J gene TRBJ1-5; 9 bases line up with TRBD1. The germline V gene encodes CDR1 DFQATT and CDR2 SNEGSKA (reference sequence). V trimming: 4 bases; J trimming: 10 bases; junction bases outside the gene matches: 8. The CDR3 has 13 amino acids. CDR3 bases: TGCAGTGCTACCCGACAGGGGGAGTATCCCCAGCATTTT. Protein product: CSATRQGEYPQHF.

This clonotype was detected a few times. The V gene is TRBV7-8, the J gene TRBJ1-5; tentative D call: TRBD1 (5 bases). Trimming took 6 bases from V and 3 from J, leaving 18 bases between them. The CDR3 has 16 amino acids. CDR1 SGHVS and CDR2 FQNEAQ come from the germline V gene. CDR3 protein: CASSPQPGGDNQPQHF. CDR3 DNA sequence: TGTGCCAGCAGTCCTCAACCTGGAGGGGACAATCAGCCCCAGCATTTT. Combining the CDR3 with reference TRBV7-8 and TRBJ1-5 gives the whole variable domain GAGVSQSPRYKVAKRGQDVALRCDPISGHVSLFWYQQALGQGPEFLTYFQNEAQLDKSGLPSDRFFAERPEGSVSTLKIQRTQQEDSAVYLCASSPQPGGDNQPQHFGDGTRLSIL.

This clonotype was seen a handful of times. This chain uses TRBV29-1 with TRBJ2-6; D not certain. Germline V gene lookup returns CDR1 SQVTM and CDR2 ANQGSEA. Trimming removed 4 bases from V and 13 bases from J, with 8 bases in between. There are 10 residues in the CDR3. The CDR3 loop reads CSVVGRVLTF. The CDR3 bases are TGCAGCGTTGTCGGCAGGGTCCTGACTTTC.

Concerning this clonotype: A much larger clone sits a single nucleotide away, making a read error possible. This rearrangement joins TRBV19 to TRBJ2-7; D is possibly TRBD1 (6 bases). Trimming cost V 5 bases and J 5 bases, with 19 bases left between them. CDR1 is LNHDA and CDR2 is SQIVND in the germline V gene (reference sequence). CDR3 length: 15 residues. The CDR3 DNA is TGTGCCAGTAGTGCCCAGGACAGTGCTGGGGACGAGCAGTACTTC. The encoded protein is CASSAQDSAGDEQYF.

On this clonotype itself: Its ends do not fully match the called genes, so a read error is possible. J is TRBJ2-7 and V is TRBV10-2; D is unclear. This CDR3 has 14 amino acids. In germline, CDR1 is WSHSY, CDR2 SAAADI. CDR3 coding DNA: TGTGCCATCAGTGGGAACAGTCGAACCTACGAGCAGAACTTC. Protein: CAISGNSRTYEQNF.

This clonotype was counted at least ten times. This chain links TRBV5-1 with TRBJ2-7; D may be TRBD1 (6 bases). Per the germline V gene, CDR1 is SGHRS and CDR2 is YFSETQ. The length of the CDR3 is 14 residues. V was pared by 4 bases and J by 4 bases, with 15 bases between. The CDR3 here is CASSGVDRKYEQYF. The CDR3 DNA follows: TGCGCCAGCAGCGGGGTCGACAGGAAGTACGAGCAGTACTTC.

This clonotype was seen at least ten times. This chain links TRBV7-2 with TRBJ1-6; D possibly corresponds to TRBD1 (6 bases). This CDR3 is built from 14 residues. The V gene lost 4 bases and the J gene lost 10 bases, with 14 bases spanning the gap. From germline, CDR1 is SGHTA and CDR2 FQGNSA. The CDR3 sequence is CASSSYRDGSPLHF. The CDR3 DNA reads TGTGCCAGCAGCTCTTACAGGGATGGATCACCCCTCCACTTT.

This clonotype came up many times. J is TRBJ2-7 and V is TRBV4-2; 10 nucleotides align to TRBD2. Unmatched junction bases numbered 7, after V lost 1 base and J lost 7 bases. The CDR3 has 15 residues. In germline, CDR1 is LGHNA, CDR2 YNFKEQ. The CDR3 sequence is CASSQASGRSLEQYF. The CDR3 coding sequence is TGTGCCAGCAGCCAAGCTAGCGGGAGATCTTTAGAGCAGTACTTC.

The chain is built from TRBV5-1 and TRBJ1-2; D gene ambiguous. The CDR3 has 12 residues. Trimming shortened V by 0 bases and J by 8 bases, and 8 bases separated the two germline ends. The germline CDR1 and CDR2 sequences are SGHRS and YFSETQ. CDR3 nucleotide sequence: TGCGCCAGCAGCTTGGATGTGGACGGCTACACCTTC. This sequence encodes CASSLDVDGYTF.

The chain links TRBV29-1 to TRBJ1-4; D may be TRBD1 (5 bases). This CDR3 is built from 12 residues. Germline V CDR1 and CDR2: SQVTM, ANQGSEA. The CDR3 sequence: CTATATNEKLFF. CDR3 coding DNA: TGCACCGCGACAGCAACTAATGAAAAACTGTTTTTT. The full variable domain, completed using reference TRBV29-1 and TRBJ1-4, is SAVISQKPSRDICQRGTSLTIQCQVDSQVTMMFWYRQQPGQSLTLIATANQGSEATYESGFVIDKFPISRPNLTFSTLTVSNMSPEDSSIYLCTATATNEKLFFGSGTQLSVL.

A remark on this clonotype: A much more abundant neighbour one base away suggests this may be a read error. V and J are TRBV19 and TRBJ1-4, with a weak D call TRBD1 (6 bases). This CDR3 has 14 amino acids. With 5 bases removed from V and 8 bases from J, the gap between germline ends came to 15 bases. Germline CDR1 is LNHDA and CDR2 is SQIVND (reference sequence). CDR3 sequence reads: CASSAQGTREKLFF. Written as DNA, the CDR3 is TGTGCCAGTAGTGCACAGGGTACGCGGGAAAAACTGTTTTTT.

To note about this clonotype: At one end, the junction sequence differs from germline, possibly due to a read error. The chain uses TRBV10-2 and TRBJ2-7; 12 bases agree with TRBD2. The length of the CDR3 is 17 residues. Germline V lookup: CDR1 WSHSY, CDR2 SAAADI. CDR3 amino acids: CASSPRLAGVTSYEQYF. CDR3 coding DNA: TGTGCCAGCAGCCCACGACTAGCGGGAGTGACCTCCTACGAGCAGTACTTC.

The chain is built from TRBV2 and TRBJ2-2; 8 positions match TRBD2. This CDR3 has 18 residues. V trimming: 6 bases; J trimming: 2 bases; junction bases outside the gene matches: 14. Germline CDR1 and CDR2: SNHLY and FYNNEI. CDR3 loop: CASSLPPRAGGNTGELFF. The CDR3 bases are TGTGCCAGCAGCCTGCCCCCCAGGGCGGGAGGAAACACCGGGGAGCTGTTTTTT.